The 13 T cell receptor beta chains below come from one sample, sequenced in a study of T-cell reconstitution after alpha-beta-depleted transplantation in children (dated by TCRdb to about 2016). The library was generated by PCR. TCRdb lists the instrument as Illumina HiSeq 2500. Molecular barcoding was employed in the preparation of TCR libraries, with unique molecular identifiers being used to normalize TCRbeta repertoire quantification. TCRdb applied fastp at Q25 and MiXCR to the public reads, then kept only in-frame beta chains. Each entry is one CDR3 protein sequence, shown with its most common DNA and genes. This sample gives about 980,000 distinct CDR3 sequences in total; about 29% of them show up just once. The top ten clonotypes cover 28% of the sample. Per the publication, the treatment or condition label means: allogeneic hematopoietic cell transplantation with graft depleted of TCRalphabeta T cells and CD19 B cells.

Source: PBMCs, mostly from graft donor cells, taken 360 days after TCRalphabeta/CD19-depleted stem cell transplant. The receptor set was obtained from a boy under two years old who had a stem cell transplant for SCID, so the T cells may come from the graft donor.

In DNA, the CDR3 is TGCAGCGTTGTGAGGACGGAATCGAACACCGGGGAGCTGTTTTTT. Encoded protein: CSVVRTESNTGELFF. The V and J genes are TRBV29-1 and TRBJ2-2; D is undetermined. The CDR3 has 15 amino acids. The V gene's germline CDR1 is SQVTM and CDR2 ANQGSEA. The V end was cut by 4 bases, the J end by 0 bases, with 12 bases between.

The count of this clonotype is one. This chain joins TRBV12-3 or TRBV12-4 and TRBJ1-6; 8 nucleotides line up with TRBD1. The trim removed 6 bases at V and 10 bases at J, leaving 14 bases unmatched. The CDR3 is 16 amino acids. The CDR3 region is CASRASTGQGASPLHF. The CDR3 nucleotides are TGTGCCAGCAGGGCATCTACAGGACAGGGCGCATCACCCCTCCACTTT.

This clonotype was observed a few times. The rearrangement links TRBV14 to TRBJ2-7, with D possibly being TRBD1 or TRBD2 (5 bases each). The germline gives CDR1 SGHDN, CDR2 FVKESK. This CDR3 contains 17 residues. V shed 0 bases and J shed 3 bases, with 18 bases lying between them. The CDR3 loop is CASSQDRLPGRHYEQYF. In DNA, the CDR3 is TGTGCCAGCAGCCAAGATCGCCTCCCGGGACGGCACTACGAGCAGTACTTC.

This clonotype came up a few times. The chain couples TRBV27 to TRBJ2-7; 9 nucleotides line up with TRBD1. V lost 6 bases and J lost 3; bases outside the gene matches: 9. Germline loops: CDR1 MNHEY, CDR2 SMNVEV (reference sequence). This CDR3 spans 15 amino acids. The CDR3 sequence is CASSRKWTGVYEQYF. The CDR3 region has the DNA TGTGCCAGCAGCCGCAAGTGGACAGGGGTCTACGAGCAGTACTTC.

This sequence joins TRBV20-1 and TRBJ2-3; the match to TRBD1 covers 8 bases. The CDR3 covers 14 residues. V was clipped by 8 bases and J by 2 bases; unmatched bases: 9. From germline, CDR1 is DFQATT and CDR2 SNEGSKA (reference sequence). The CDR3 nucleotides read TGCAGTCCGCGACAGGGGACCATCACAGATACGCAGTATTTT. Residues: CSPRQGTITDTQYF.

There are a few counts of this clonotype. V gene TRBV20-1 combines with J gene TRBJ2-5; D ambiguous. Germline lookup yields CDR1 DFQATT and CDR2 SNEGSKA (reference sequence). This CDR3 has 12 amino acids. Trimming cost V 3 bases and J 4 bases, with 9 bases left between them. In nucleotides, the CDR3 is TGCAGTGCTAGCCCCAGCGTAGAGACCCAGTACTTC. Translated: CSASPSVETQYF.

This clonotype was recorded a few times. The chain carries TRBV24-1 and TRBJ2-1, with D perhaps matching TRBD1 or TRBD2 (5 bases each). V lost 3 bases and J lost 2, with 10 bases in between. The CDR3 covers 15 residues. Germline values: CDR1 KGHDR, CDR2 SFDVKD. This chain's CDR3 is CATSDMRGAYNEQFF. CDR3 nucleotides: TGTGCCACCAGTGATATGCGAGGGGCCTACAATGAGCAGTTCTTC.

This chain links TRBV20-1 with TRBJ2-7, with 8 bases identical to TRBD2. Trimming took 3 bases from V and 2 from J; bases not matched to a gene: 6. This CDR3 is 14 amino acids long. CDR1 and CDR2 (germline): DFQATT, SNEGSKA (reference sequence). The CDR3 loop is CSASPLAGPYEQYF. In DNA, the CDR3 is TGCAGTGCTAGCCCCCTAGCGGGTCCCTACGAGCAGTACTTC.

The rearrangement joins TRBV9 to TRBJ2-1, with D perhaps matching TRBD2 (5 bases). V lost 1 base, J lost 2 bases, and 10 bases lay in between. This CDR3 has 15 residues. Per the germline V gene, CDR1 is SGDLS and CDR2 is YYNGEE. CDR3 loop: CASSVRVEAYNEQFF. The DNA for the CDR3 is TGTGCCAGCAGCGTAAGAGTGGAGGCCTACAATGAGCAGTTCTTC.

This clonotype has only a few counts. V is TRBV7-9 and J is TRBJ2-1, with D maybe TRBD2 (6 bases). Germline assignment: CDR1 SEHNR and CDR2 FQNEAQ (reference sequence). V gave up 5 bases and J gave up 10 bases, with 15 bases separating them. The CDR3 spans 13 residues. The CDR3 loop reads CASSPGVPLEQFF. DNA of the CDR3: TGTGCCAGCAGCCCGGGGGTCCCCCTCGAGCAGTTCTTC.

The chain has TRBV12-3 or TRBV12-4 and TRBJ2-3, with D perhaps matching TRBD2 (5 bases). The CDR3 has 13 residues. V gave up 7 bases and J gave up 2 bases, with 10 bases separating them. CDR3 bases: TGTGCCAGCATGGAGGATTTCACAGATACGCAGTATTTT. Protein product: CASMEDFTDTQYF.

This clonotype has just a few counts. This chain links TRBV7-3 with TRBJ2-1; TRBD1 might be the D (6 bases). The CDR3 is 16 residues long. The germline V gene has CDR1 SGHTA and CDR2 FQGTGA. The V end lost 5 bases, the J end lost 3 bases, and 17 bases lay between the germline ends. In DNA form, the CDR3 reads TGTGCCAGCAGCCCCCGGGACACCCAAGACTACAATGAGCAGTTCTTC. Protein product: CASSPRDTQDYNEQFF.

The CDR3 DNA is TGTGCCAGCCGGGACAGGGGATCGGTCAACGAGCAGTACTTC. As protein: CASRDRGSVNEQYF. This chain links TRBV6-1 with TRBJ2-7, with 10 bases fitting TRBD1. Germline V gene sequence: CDR1 MNHNS, CDR2 SASEGT. The CDR3 totals 14 residues. Trimming at V came to 8 bases and at J to 5 bases, leaving 9 bases not matched to a gene.